This is a list of T cell receptor beta chains from one sample in a study of tumor-infiltrating lymphocytes in localized non-small cell lung cancer. The assay was immunoSEQ multiplex PCR, and TCRdb's table has in-frame clones only and misses some. Of under 15,000 clones listed, 68% are singletons. The sample was lung tumor tissue. The receptor source for this set is a human donor with non-small cell lung cancer. The CDR3 runs from the conserved cysteine through the conserved F or W. Each record gives: J gene, clone size, V gene, D gene, CDR3 protein, CDR3 DNA. A D gene is named only where the DNA matches it firmly. Not every row has a clone size; where given, it reads once, few, many or a size class.

TRBJ2-5 | NA | TRBV9 | NA | CASSVDQETQYF | TGTGCCAGCAGCGTAGACCAAGAGACCCAGTACTTC
TRBJ1-1 | few | TRBV9 | TRBD1 | CASSATGDTEAFF | TGTGCCAGCAGCGCGACAGGGGACACTGAAGCTTTCTTT
TRBJ1-1 | NA | TRBV9 | NA | CASSPRGDNTEAFF | TGTGCCAGCAGCCCCCGGGGGGATAACACTGAAGCTTTCTTT
TRBJ2-2 | NA | TRBV7-2 | NA | CASSSLAGELFF | TGTGCCAGCAGCTCCCTTGCCGGGGAGCTGTTTTTT
TRBJ1-1 | NA | TRBV7-9 | NA | CASSLGGGVEAFF | TGTGCCAGCAGCTTAGGGGGAGGGGTTGAAGCTTTCTTT
TRBJ1-3 | NA | TRBV5-4 | TRBD1 | CASSLGGSHSGNTIYF | TGTGCCAGCAGCTTAGGGGGCAGCCACTCTGGAAACACCATATATTTT
TRBJ2-1 | NA | TRBV7-9 | TRBD1 | CASSFAEWTGNYNEQFF | TGTGCCAGCAGCTTCGCCGAATGGACAGGGAACTACAATGAGCAGTTCTTC
TRBJ2-7 | NA | TRBV18 | NA | CASGGVSYEQYF | TGTGCCAGCGGGGGAGTCTCCTACGAGCAGTACTTC
TRBJ1-3 | few | TRBV30 | NA | CAWSLAQTYSGNTIYF | TGTGCCTGGAGTCTCGCGCAGACATACTCTGGAAACACCATATATTTT
TRBJ2-5 | NA | TRBV11-2 | TRBD2 | CASSLPAGGLETQYF | TGTGCCAGCAGCTTACCGGCGGGGGGCCTGGAGACCCAGTACTTC
TRBJ1-4 | NA | TRBV10-1 | NA | CAPLWGQDEKLFF | TGCGCCCCCCTATGGGGGCAAGATGAAAAACTGTTTTTT
TRBJ2-5 | few | TRBV27 | TRBD2 | CASSSLTSGGKTQYF | TGTGCCAGCAGTTCCCTGACTAGCGGGGGCAAGACCCAGTACTTC
TRBJ2-3 | NA | TRBV11-2 | NA | CASSEPGPDTQYF | TGTGCCAGCAGCGAGCCGGGGCCAGATACGCAGTATTTT
TRBJ1-1 | NA | TRBV18 | TRBD1 | CASSPGTGSLTEAFF | TGTGCCAGCTCACCCGGGACAGGGTCGTTAACTGAAGCTTTCTTT
TRBJ1-4 | NA | TRBV5-4 | NA | CASSLRTAYATNEKLFF | TGTGCCAGCAGCCTACGGACAGCCTATGCAACTAATGAAAAACTGTTTTTT